The entry below describes one TCR beta chain. Antigen unknown. This entry comes from a study of T cell responses to AZD1222 COVID-19 vaccine. Overall study: Second doses that came at about 4 or about 12 weeks were put together. Study-wide results and caveats: Scientists sampled the repertoires only once the peak T cell response had passed. Donors skewed white British and female; clonal diversity was possibly underestimated. Across the whole spike, CD4 TCRs peaked at regions 160-218 and 743-854.

Clones were sequenced by immunoSEQ multiplex PCR, and TCRdb holds only the in-frame ones, with some missing. The sample records around 260,000 clones, 93% being singletons. This CDR3 comprises 16 residues. Germline loops: CDR1 MNHEY, CDR2 SMNVEV (reference sequence). The ends lost 6 bases at V and 3 bases at J; junction bases unmatched: 6. The sequenced sample was peripheral blood, obtained on day 0 of AZD1222 vaccination. The chain is built from TRBV27 and TRBJ2-5, with 14 nucleotides matching TRBD2. The source of this sequence is an adult in good health. Here the CDR3 reads CASSTTGLAGEETQYF. The CDR3 nucleotides read TGTGCCAGCAGCACAACGGGACTAGCGGGAGAAGAGACCCAGTACTTC.